This is a list of T cell receptor beta chains from one sample in a study of immune evolution from preneoplasia to lung adenocarcinoma. Clones were sequenced by immunoSEQ multiplex PCR, and TCRdb holds only the in-frame ones, with some missing. The table has under 45,000 clones, under 80% seen once. The sequenced sample consisted of FFPE invasive lung adenocarcinoma tissue. The receptors were gathered from a person aged 55 to 75 with lung adenocarcinoma. Each CDR3 is given with its conserved first and last residue. A D gene is named only where the DNA matches it firmly. Some rows have no size entry. The others give once, few or many, or a class for an expanded clone.

.	.	TRBV30	TRBJ2-6	14	CAWSTDFGANVLTF	TGTGCCTGGAGCACGGATTTCGGGGCCAACGTCCTGACTTTC
.	.	TRBV15	TRBJ1-4	16	CATSRDLGAANEKLFF	TGTGCCACCAGCAGAGATCTTGGGGCGGCTAATGAAAAACTGTTTTTT
.	.	TRBV12-5	TRBJ1-1	13	CASGLRPGTEAFF	TGTGCTAGTGGTTTGCGTCCAGGAACTGAAGCTTTCTTT
.	TRBD1	TRBV19	TRBJ2-3	15	CASSTPGQITDTQYF	TGTGCCAGTAGTACCCCGGGACAGATCACAGATACGCAGTATTTT
.	.	TRBV28	TRBJ1-3	14	CASSHLPSGNTIYF	TGTGCCAGCAGCCATCTCCCCTCTGGAAACACCATATATTTT
few	.	TRBV7-2	TRBJ1-1	14	CASSLPGVNTEAFF	TGTGCCAGCAGCTTACCGGGGGTTAACACTGAAGCTTTCTTT
.	.	TRBV5-6	TRBJ2-7	16	CASSLFVSAPTYEQYF	TGTGCCAGCAGCTTGTTTGTTTCAGCGCCTACCTACGAGCAGTACTTC
.	.	TRBV7-3	TRBJ1-2	14	CASSQIAESYGYTF	TGTGCCAGCAGCCAAATCGCGGAGAGCTATGGCTACACCTTC
.	TRBD2	TRBV5-1	TRBJ2-7	14	CASSRSGIADEQYF	TGCGCCAGCAGCCGTAGCGGGATCGCAGACGAGCAGTACTTC
.	TRBD1	TRBV5-1	TRBJ1-1	15	CASSWDRGRRTEAFF	TGCGCCAGCAGCTGGGACAGGGGGCGACGGACTGAAGCTTTCTTT
.	TRBD1	TRBV11-1	TRBJ2-7	18	CASSAPGQGARIRAEQYF	TGTGCCAGCAGCGCCCCGGGACAGGGGGCAAGAATAAGGGCCGAGCAGTACTTC
.	.	TRBV27	TRBJ2-2	13	CASTAVEGGELFF	TGTGCCAGCACCGCGGTCGAAGGCGGGGAGCTGTTTTTT
.	.	TRBV18	TRBJ2-4	16	CASSPQVASAKNIQYF	TGTGCCAGCTCACCACAGGTGGCCTCGGCCAAAAACATTCAGTACTTC
.	.	TRBV4-1	TRBJ2-2	16	CASSQDRGGDTGELFF	TGCGCCAGCAGCCAAGATAGGGGGGGGGACACCGGGGAGCTGTTTTTT
once	.	TRBV10-1	TRBJ2-1	14	CASSPARGYNEQFF	TGCGCCAGCAGTCCCGCTCGGGGGTACAATGAGCAGTTCTTC
.	.	TRBV25-1	TRBJ1-4	15	CASSESRHRTEKLFF	TGTGCCAGCAGTGAATCTCGCCACAGGACAGAAAAACTGTTTTTT
.	.	TRBV6-5	TRBJ1-1	14	CASSYNAGYTEAFF	TGTGCCAGCAGTTACAACGCGGGATACACTGAAGCTTTCTTT
few	.	TRBV11-1	TRBJ1-2	14	CASSPGPGGGGYTF	TGTGCCAGCAGCCCAGGACCCGGAGGGGGAGGCTACACCTTC
.	TRBD2	TRBV5-1	TRBJ2-5	15	CASSQTSGIIETQYF	TGCGCCAGCAGCCAGACTAGCGGGATCATTGAGACCCAGTACTTC
few	.	TRBV28	TRBJ1-5	13	CASSWELSQPQHF	TGTGCCAGCAGTTGGGAGCTGAGTCAGCCCCAGCATTTT
few	.	TRBV5-1	TRBJ2-1	15	CASSLSGRVESEQFF	TGCGCCAGCAGCTTGTCTGGGCGGGTGGAAAGTGAGCAGTTCTTC
once	TRBD1	TRBV9	TRBJ2-3	15	CASSATGISTDTQYF	TGTGCCAGCAGCGCGACAGGGATTTCGACAGATACGCAGTATTTT
.	.	TRBV7-7	TRBJ2-5	15	CASSLVGGLGETQYF	TGTGCCAGCAGCTTAGTAGGGGGGCTAGGAGAGACCCAGTACTTC
.	TRBD2	TRBV19	TRBJ2-2	15	CASNVLAVNTGELFF	TGTGCCAGTAATGTACTAGCGGTGAACACCGGGGAGCTGTTTTTT
.	TRBD1	TRBV4-2	TRBJ1-2	16	CASSQEQTPQGDGYTF	TGTGCCAGCAGCCAAGAGCAGACCCCCCAGGGGGATGGCTACACCTTC
.	.	TRBV25-1	TRBJ1-2	14	CASSEPGPSYGYTF	TGTGCCAGCAGTGAACCGGGACCGAGTTATGGCTACACCTTC
once	TRBD2	TRBV30	TRBJ2-3	14	CAWGASGTTDTQYF	TGTGCCTGGGGGGCTAGCGGGACCACAGATACGCAGTATTTT
.	.	TRBV18	TRBJ2-3	15	CASSPSGFITDTQYF	TGTGCCAGCTCACCCTCGGGGTTTATCACAGATACGCAGTATTTT
.	.	TRBV4-1	TRBJ1-1	13	CASSHQGGTEAFF	TGCGCCAGCAGCCACCAGGGCGGCACTGAAGCTTTCTTT
.	.	TRBV5-4	TRBJ2-5	16	CASSLTGTSYQETQYF	TGTGCCAGCAGCTTAACCGGGACTTCGTACCAAGAGACCCAGTACTTC
.	.	TRBV5-4	TRBJ2-7	11	CASSSHYEQYF	TGTGCCAGCAGCTCCCACTACGAGCAGTACTTC
few	.	TRBV10-2	TRBJ1-5	12	CASRQGSEPQHF	TGCGCCAGCAGACAGGGTAGTGAGCCCCAGCATTTT
.	TRBD2	TRBV29-1	TRBJ2-3	14	CSVISGIGVDTQYF	TGCAGCGTGATTAGCGGGATCGGGGTAGATACGCAGTATTTT
.	.	TRBV9	TRBJ2-1	14	CASSVRTGINEQFF	TGTGCCAGCAGCGTGAGAACAGGGATAAATGAGCAGTTCTTC
once	TRBD2	TRBV2	TRBJ2-7	16	CASSELGLALPYEQYF	TGTGCCAGCAGTGAATTGGGACTAGCGCTTCCCTACGAGCAGTACTTC
.	.	TRBV18	TRBJ2-3	14	CASSRDTNTDTQYF	TGTGCCAGCTCACGGGACACCAACACAGATACGCAGTATTTT
many	TRBD1	TRBV6-5	TRBJ1-1	14	CASSYSADRGEAFF	TGTGCCAGCAGTTACTCGGCGGACAGGGGTGAAGCTTTCTTT
.	TRBD1	TRBV6-1	TRBJ1-1	14	CASVDRGILNEAFF	TGTGCCAGCGTTGACAGGGGGATCCTTAATGAAGCTTTCTTT
once	TRBD1	TRBV5-6	TRBJ1-1	15	CASSLRGRGHTEAFF	TGTGCCAGCAGCTTGCGTGGCAGGGGGCACACTGAAGCTTTCTTT
.	.	TRBV7-2	TRBJ2-1	15	CASSPPRLSYNEQFF	TGTGCCAGCAGCCCGCCTAGACTCTCCTACAATGAGCAGTTCTTC
.	.	TRBV19	TRBJ2-7	14	CASSIGRDAYEQYF	TGTGCCAGTAGTATTGGCAGGGACGCCTACGAGCAGTACTTC
few	TRBD2	TRBV9	TRBJ2-3	13	CASSLGEGPTQYF	TGTGCCAGCAGCTTGGGGGAGGGCCCGACGCAGTATTTT
.	TRBD2	TRBV29-1	TRBJ2-5	14	CSVPLAGPQETQYF	TGCAGCGTCCCCCTAGCGGGACCGCAAGAGACCCAGTACTTC
.	TRBD1	TRBV11-2	TRBJ2-4	13	CASSLGQENIQYF	TGTGCCAGCAGCTTGGGACAGGAAAACATTCAGTACTTC
medium-sized	TRBD1	TRBV5-6	TRBJ2-1	12	CASSLGDSPEFF	TGTGCCAGCAGCTTGGGGGACAGTCCTGAGTTCTTC
.	.	TRBV6-5	TRBJ2-1	13	CASMDSIGHEQFF	TGTGCCAGCATGGATTCTATAGGACATGAGCAGTTCTTC